Below, one TCR beta chain is given with its context. The sample is drawn from a study of blood T cell repertoires in COVID-19. The V gene's germline CDR1 is LNHDA and CDR2 SQIVND (reference sequence). The ends were cut back, 3 bases at V and 5 bases at J, with 9 bases in the middle. The CDR3 is 13 amino acids. TCRdb's table, derived via immunoSEQ multiplex PCR, lists solely in-frame clones and lacks some. Counted here are more than 85,000 clones, just under 95% occurring once; the ten biggest clones make up 5.7%. The chain carries TRBV19 and TRBJ2-3; no firm D call. The sequencing input was peripheral blood. The TCR sequence derives from a man between 65 and 80 years old with acute or convalescent COVID-19. CDR3 residues: CASSIPLLDTQYF. In DNA, the CDR3 is TGTGCCAGTAGTATTCCCTTGTTAGATACGCAGTATTTT.